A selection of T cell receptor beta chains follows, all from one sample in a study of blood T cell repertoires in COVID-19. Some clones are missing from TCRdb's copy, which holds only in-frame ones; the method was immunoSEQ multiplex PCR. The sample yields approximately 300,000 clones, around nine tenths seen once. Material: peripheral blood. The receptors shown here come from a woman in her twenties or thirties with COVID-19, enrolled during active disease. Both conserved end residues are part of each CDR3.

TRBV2,CAAQPGLNEQFF
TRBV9,CASSPTQRVLRGTQYF
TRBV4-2,CASSQVGGAFSVLGGNTIYF
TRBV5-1,CASTGQGASYGYTF
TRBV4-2,CASSQPLSGQGTEKLFF
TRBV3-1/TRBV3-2,CASSQGDRASYGYTF
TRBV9,CASSVGLGADGIYGYTF
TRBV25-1,CASVPGHNEKLFF
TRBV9,CASSAEGIFNLYGYTF
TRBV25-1,CASSGTSGRAPRDTQYF
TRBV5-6,CASSLGGTINQPQHF
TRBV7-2,CASSLKQGAHEYF
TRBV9,CASSVGQGGGAFF
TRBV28,CASSSPGGVDTEAFF
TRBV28,CASSLLGDQETQYF
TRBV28,CAGAASGDLRGTQYF
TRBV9,CASSPRPRGEKLFF
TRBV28,CASSLRTGQSYEQYF
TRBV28,CASSLVHYEQYF
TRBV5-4,CASSPRVGPDYGYTF
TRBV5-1,CASSLAGTSGTGELFF
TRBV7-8,CASSPGLAGEQYF
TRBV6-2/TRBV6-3,CASSYSRGHHGYTF
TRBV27,CASTVSGSPLHF
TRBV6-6,CASSGGQETQYF
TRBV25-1,CASSWAGEDQPQHF
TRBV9,CASSVGGTPGQPQHF
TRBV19,CASTGRANYGYTF
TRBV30,CAWDRNYNEQFF